This is a list of T cell receptor beta chains from one sample in a study of PD-1 blockade in mismatch repair-deficient tumors. Clones were sequenced by immunoSEQ multiplex PCR, and TCRdb holds only the in-frame ones, with some missing. The sample contains roughly 84,000 clones, 81% of which appear only once. The material was peripheral blood, obtained 12 weeks after starting pembrolizumab. These receptors originate from an adult with mismatch repair-deficient cancer. The CDR3 runs from the conserved cysteine through the conserved F or W. Each record gives: J gene, clone size, D gene, V gene, CDR3 DNA, CDR3 protein. The D gene is left open where the match is weak. Some rows have no size entry. The others give once, few or many, or a class for an expanded clone.

J gene: TRBJ2-1; clone size: once; D gene: NA; V gene: TRBV4-1; CDR3 DNA: TGCGCCAGCAGCCAAGAAAGACAAGGGGCAGAGGGGCAGTTCTTC; CDR3 protein: CASSQERQGAEGQFF
J gene: TRBJ2-5; clone size: once; D gene: TRBD1; V gene: TRBV11-3; CDR3 DNA: TGTGCCAGCAGCTTAGATAGGGGGCAAGTAAAGACCCAGTACTTC; CDR3 protein: CASSLDRGQVKTQYF
J gene: TRBJ2-7; clone size: once; D gene: TRBD1; V gene: TRBV5-5; CDR3 DNA: TGTGCCAGCAGAGTGGGACAGGGGTATACCTACGAGCAGTACTTC; CDR3 protein: CASRVGQGYTYEQYF
J gene: TRBJ2-7; clone size: NA; D gene: NA; V gene: TRBV6-7; CDR3 DNA: TGTGCCAGCAGTTACTCTCTCGGGATTCTCCACGAGCAGTACTTC; CDR3 protein: CASSYSLGILHEQYF
J gene: TRBJ2-5; clone size: NA; D gene: TRBD1; V gene: TRBV5-4; CDR3 DNA: TGTGCCAGCAGCTCGGGGGGACAGGGACAAGAGACCCAGTACTTC; CDR3 protein: CASSSGGQGQETQYF
J gene: TRBJ2-1; clone size: once; D gene: TRBD2; V gene: TRBV6-1; CDR3 DNA: TGTGCCAGCAGGAAGGTTTCGGGGGGCAATGAGCAGTTCTTC; CDR3 protein: CASRKVSGGNEQFF
J gene: TRBJ2-1; clone size: NA; D gene: TRBD2; V gene: TRBV4-3; CDR3 DNA: TGCGCCAGCAGCCAACTAGCGGGACAGTACAATGAGCAGTTCTTC; CDR3 protein: CASSQLAGQYNEQFF
J gene: TRBJ2-1; clone size: NA; D gene: TRBD2; V gene: TRBV30; CDR3 DNA: TGTGCCTGGAGTTTGATCGGGGCGGGAGCGTCCTACAATGAGCAGTTCTTC; CDR3 protein: CAWSLIGAGASYNEQFF
J gene: TRBJ2-1; clone size: NA; D gene: TRBD2; V gene: TRBV27; CDR3 DNA: TGTGCCAGCAGTTCCACCGGACTAGCGGGAGTATGGAATGAGCAGTTCTTC; CDR3 protein: CASSSTGLAGVWNEQFF
J gene: TRBJ1-2; clone size: NA; D gene: TRBD1; V gene: TRBV7-9; CDR3 DNA: TGTGCCAGCAGCCCCCGGGACAGGGGCTATGGCTACACCTTC; CDR3 protein: CASSPRDRGYGYTF
J gene: TRBJ2-2; clone size: NA; D gene: NA; V gene: TRBV7-3; CDR3 DNA: TGTGCCAGCAGCGCATACGGGGGCGACACCGGGGAGCTGTTTTTT; CDR3 protein: CASSAYGGDTGELFF
J gene: TRBJ2-7; clone size: many; D gene: NA; V gene: TRBV14; CDR3 DNA: TGTGCCAGCAGCCAAGGGTTAAGGAACTACGAGCAGTACTTC; CDR3 protein: CASSQGLRNYEQYF
J gene: TRBJ1-3; clone size: few; D gene: NA; V gene: TRBV7-3; CDR3 DNA: TGTGCCAGCAGCCTCGGCAGGGGCTCTGGAAACACCATATATTTT; CDR3 protein: CASSLGRGSGNTIYF
J gene: TRBJ1-3; clone size: NA; D gene: NA; V gene: TRBV7-9; CDR3 DNA: TGTGCCAGCAGCTTAGTCGGGGGGCCTGGAAACACCATATATTTT; CDR3 protein: CASSLVGGPGNTIYF
J gene: TRBJ1-2; clone size: NA; D gene: NA; V gene: TRBV9; CDR3 DNA: TGTGCCAGCAGTTACACCGCCGGTGGCTACACCTTC; CDR3 protein: CASSYTAGGYTF
J gene: TRBJ2-7; clone size: NA; D gene: TRBD1; V gene: TRBV6-6; CDR3 DNA: TGTGCCAGCAGATCGGGACAGGTCTACGAGCAGTACTTC; CDR3 protein: CASRSGQVYEQYF
J gene: TRBJ1-2; clone size: once; D gene: NA; V gene: TRBV2; CDR3 DNA: TGTGCCAGCACCCAGGGGACAATTTTCTATGGCTACACCTTC; CDR3 protein: CASTQGTIFYGYTF
J gene: TRBJ2-2; clone size: NA; D gene: NA; V gene: TRBV7-8; CDR3 DNA: TGTGCCAGCCAAAGAGGGACGGGCACCGGGGAGCTGTTTTTT; CDR3 protein: CASQRGTGTGELFF
J gene: TRBJ2-5; clone size: once; D gene: TRBD2; V gene: TRBV2; CDR3 DNA: TGTGCCAGCAGTGAAGGGTGGGAGGGCGGCGAGACCCAGTACTTC; CDR3 protein: CASSEGWEGGETQYF
J gene: TRBJ2-7; clone size: NA; D gene: NA; V gene: TRBV5-1; CDR3 DNA: TGCGCCAGCAGCTCACAGGGTCTTAGCTCCTACGAGCAGTACTTC; CDR3 protein: CASSSQGLSSYEQYF
J gene: TRBJ2-1; clone size: NA; D gene: NA; V gene: TRBV5-1; CDR3 DNA: TGCGCCAGCAGCTTGGGAAACTCCTACAATGAGCAGTTCTTC; CDR3 protein: CASSLGNSYNEQFF
J gene: TRBJ2-5; clone size: NA; D gene: TRBD1; V gene: TRBV6-5; CDR3 DNA: TGTGCCAGCAGTACCCCAGGGACAGCGGAGACCCAGTACTTC; CDR3 protein: CASSTPGTAETQYF
J gene: TRBJ2-1; clone size: once; D gene: NA; V gene: TRBV7-7; CDR3 DNA: TGTGCTAGCAGCCCAAAGTGGATGGGGGCGGATGAGCAGTTCTTC; CDR3 protein: CASSPKWMGADEQFF
J gene: TRBJ2-7; clone size: NA; D gene: NA; V gene: TRBV7-9; CDR3 DNA: TGTGCCAGCAGCTTAGCCGGGGCTCCCTACGAGCAGTACTTC; CDR3 protein: CASSLAGAPYEQYF
J gene: TRBJ2-1; clone size: NA; D gene: TRBD1; V gene: TRBV5-4; CDR3 DNA: TGTGCCCAAAGGGAAGGGACAGGGAACTTCAATGAGCAGTTCTTC; CDR3 protein: CAQREGTGNFNEQFF
J gene: TRBJ2-2; clone size: NA; D gene: NA; V gene: TRBV5-1; CDR3 DNA: TGCGCCAGCAGCTTGGCCGGGGACGGCGGGGAGCTGTTTTTT; CDR3 protein: CASSLAGDGGELFF
J gene: TRBJ2-7; clone size: NA; D gene: TRBD2; V gene: TRBV7-2; CDR3 DNA: TGTGCCAGCAGCTTAGAGGGACTAGCAGGCACCTACGAGCAGTACTTC; CDR3 protein: CASSLEGLAGTYEQYF
J gene: TRBJ2-1; clone size: NA; D gene: NA; V gene: TRBV19; CDR3 DNA: TGTGCCAGTACCTTCGCCATGACTGAGCAGTTCTTC; CDR3 protein: CASTFAMTEQFF
J gene: TRBJ1-4; clone size: NA; D gene: NA; V gene: TRBV14; CDR3 DNA: TGTGCCAGCAGCCAATTCGATGAAAAACTGTTTTTT; CDR3 protein: CASSQFDEKLFF
J gene: TRBJ1-2; clone size: NA; D gene: NA; V gene: TRBV11-2; CDR3 DNA: TGTGCCAGCAGCTTAGATTTAGGGGCAGGGTATGGCTACACCTTC; CDR3 protein: CASSLDLGAGYGYTF
J gene: TRBJ2-5; clone size: NA; D gene: NA; V gene: TRBV10-1; CDR3 DNA: TGCGCCAGCAGTGCGGCTAGTTCGGAGACCCAGTACTTC; CDR3 protein: CASSAASSETQYF
J gene: TRBJ2-3; clone size: NA; D gene: NA; V gene: TRBV6-5; CDR3 DNA: TGTGCCAGCAGCTCAGGGAGGGATACGCAGTATTTT; CDR3 protein: CASSSGRDTQYF
J gene: TRBJ2-3; clone size: few; D gene: NA; V gene: TRBV7-2; CDR3 DNA: TGTGCCAGCAGCTTAGCGAACCTGAACACAGATACGCAGTATTTT; CDR3 protein: CASSLANLNTDTQYF
J gene: TRBJ1-3; clone size: few; D gene: NA; V gene: TRBV30; CDR3 DNA: TGTGCCTGGAGTGCGGGGCAGGGAGGAAACACCATATATTTT; CDR3 protein: CAWSAGQGGNTIYF
J gene: TRBJ2-7; clone size: few; D gene: NA; V gene: TRBV7-9; CDR3 DNA: TGTGCCAGCAGCTTATATGACACAAGATACGAGCAGTACTTC; CDR3 protein: CASSLYDTRYEQYF
J gene: TRBJ1-1; clone size: NA; D gene: NA; V gene: TRBV7-3; CDR3 DNA: TGTGCCAGCAGCTTACCCCCCCACACTGAAGCTTTCTTT; CDR3 protein: CASSLPPHTEAFF
J gene: TRBJ2-4; clone size: NA; D gene: NA; V gene: TRBV11-2; CDR3 DNA: TGTGCCAGCAGCTTAGTGTCTCCAGGGTTAGCCAAAAACATTCAGTACTTC; CDR3 protein: CASSLVSPGLAKNIQYF
J gene: TRBJ2-1; clone size: NA; D gene: NA; V gene: TRBV6-6; CDR3 DNA: TGTGCCAGCAGTTATGAGGGTCCCCTCTCCTACAATGAGCAGTTCTTC; CDR3 protein: CASSYEGPLSYNEQFF
J gene: TRBJ2-2; clone size: NA; D gene: TRBD2; V gene: TRBV10-1; CDR3 DNA: TGCGCCAACTCCCAGGGAATTTCGGGATTAGCGGGAGAGGCCCACACCGGGGAGCTGTTTTTT; CDR3 protein: CANSQGISGLAGEAHTGELFF
J gene: TRBJ2-2; clone size: NA; D gene: NA; V gene: TRBV6-1; CDR3 DNA: TGTGCCAGCAGTGGGTTAACCGCGAACACCGGGGAGCTGTTTTTT; CDR3 protein: CASSGLTANTGELFF
J gene: TRBJ1-4; clone size: NA; D gene: NA; V gene: TRBV5-5; CDR3 DNA: TGTGCCAGCAGCTTGGGCCCGGATGAAAAACTGTTTTTT; CDR3 protein: CASSLGPDEKLFF
J gene: TRBJ2-3; clone size: NA; D gene: TRBD2; V gene: TRBV7-2; CDR3 DNA: TGTGCCAGCAGCTTTCGGCTAGCGGACCGCACAGATACGCAGTATTTT; CDR3 protein: CASSFRLADRTDTQYF
J gene: TRBJ1-2; clone size: many; D gene: NA; V gene: TRBV5-3; CDR3 DNA: TGTGCCAGAAGCTTGAAGGGAACTAACTATGGCTACACCTTC; CDR3 protein: CARSLKGTNYGYTF
J gene: TRBJ2-1; clone size: NA; D gene: TRBD1; V gene: TRBV5-1; CDR3 DNA: TGCGCCAGCAGCTCGGAGCCGGGACAGGGAAACAATGAGCAGTTCTTC; CDR3 protein: CASSSEPGQGNNEQFF
J gene: TRBJ2-3; clone size: many; D gene: TRBD1; V gene: TRBV6-6; CDR3 DNA: TGTGCCAGCAGTAAGACAGGGATGAGCACAGATACGCAGTATTTT; CDR3 protein: CASSKTGMSTDTQYF
J gene: TRBJ2-3; clone size: NA; D gene: NA; V gene: TRBV2; CDR3 DNA: TGTGCCAGCAGTGGGGAGAACCCAGATACGCAGTATTTT; CDR3 protein: CASSGENPDTQYF
J gene: TRBJ2-7; clone size: NA; D gene: NA; V gene: TRBV9; CDR3 DNA: TGTGCCAGCAGCGTAGAACAGGGAGGCTACGAGCAGTACTTC; CDR3 protein: CASSVEQGGYEQYF
J gene: TRBJ2-1; clone size: NA; D gene: NA; V gene: TRBV5-1; CDR3 DNA: TGCGCCAGCAGCTTGGAGGGTGGCCCTTACAATGAGCAGTTCTTC; CDR3 protein: CASSLEGGPYNEQFF
J gene: TRBJ1-2; clone size: once; D gene: NA; V gene: TRBV7-9; CDR3 DNA: TGTGCCAGCAGCACCGAAGGACGGAACTATGGCTACACCTTC; CDR3 protein: CASSTEGRNYGYTF
J gene: TRBJ2-7; clone size: NA; D gene: TRBD1; V gene: TRBV27; CDR3 DNA: TGTGCCAGCAGCCCCGGGACAGAAGGTCCAAGTACCTCCTACGAGCAGTACTTC; CDR3 protein: CASSPGTEGPSTSYEQYF
J gene: TRBJ1-5; clone size: few; D gene: NA; V gene: TRBV18; CDR3 DNA: TGTGCCAGCTCAGAGGGGAGCAATCAGCCCCAGCATTTT; CDR3 protein: CASSEGSNQPQHF
J gene: TRBJ2-7; clone size: NA; D gene: NA; V gene: TRBV5-1; CDR3 DNA: TGCGCCAGCAGCTTCGCAGGGGCCGCAAGGGAGCAGTACTTC; CDR3 protein: CASSFAGAAREQYF
J gene: TRBJ1-2; clone size: few; D gene: NA; V gene: TRBV11-2; CDR3 DNA: TGTGCCAGCAGCTTAACCGGGATAGCCACTTCTGGCTACACCTTC; CDR3 protein: CASSLTGIATSGYTF
J gene: TRBJ2-3; clone size: NA; D gene: TRBD1; V gene: TRBV5-1; CDR3 DNA: TGCGCCAGTAGGTCCCAGGGGGCTGCAGATACGCAGTATTTT; CDR3 protein: CASRSQGAADTQYF
J gene: TRBJ1-3; clone size: NA; D gene: NA; V gene: TRBV4-1; CDR3 DNA: TGCGCCAGCAGCCAAGGTTACGGGGCAGACTTCGGAAACACCATATATTTT; CDR3 protein: CASSQGYGADFGNTIYF
J gene: TRBJ2-7; clone size: NA; D gene: TRBD1; V gene: TRBV11-1; CDR3 DNA: TGTGCCAGCAGCTCCGGGTATACAGGGGTTTTAAATGACTACGAGCAGTACTTC; CDR3 protein: CASSSGYTGVLNDYEQYF
J gene: TRBJ2-7; clone size: few; D gene: TRBD2; V gene: TRBV18; CDR3 DNA: TGTGCCAGCTCACAGAATACCGGGACTAGCTACGAGCAGTACTTC; CDR3 protein: CASSQNTGTSYEQYF